This T cell receptor (beta chain) was profiled in a study of patients and donors after allogeneic stem cell transplantation. This clonotype was seen at least ten times. TCRdb re-called the RT-PCR reads with MiXCR, one entry per CDR3 protein. The repertoire holds 410,000 or so distinct CDR3 sequences, roughly 17% seen once, with less than 9.5% in the top ten. The junction had 7 bases not matched to a gene; V was cut back by 1 base and J by 2 bases. Germline V gives CDR1 SGHTA, CDR2 FQGNSA. The CDR3 runs to 16 residues. Sequenced input: blood, either unsorted or a sorted T cell fraction (not recorded which). This clonotype originated in a human donor who was either an allogeneic HSCT recipient or a stem cell or donor lymphocyte infusion donor (not recorded which). It is not recorded whose cells these are; they may come from a transplant donor. V usage is TRBV7-2 and J usage is TRBJ2-7; 8 nucleotides line up with TRBD1. CDR3 residues: CASSLGQGAAAYEQYF. DNA for the CDR3: TGTGCCAGCAGCTTAGGTCAGGGGGCAGCAGCCTACGAGCAGTACTTC.